Presented here are 13 T cell receptor beta chains from one specimen sequenced in a study of T-cell reconstitution after alpha-beta-depleted transplantation in children. Preparing the TCRbeta library involved the use of unique molecular identifiers. Each CDR3 protein gets one entry after TCRdb re-called the PCR reads with MiXCR. This sample has some 220,000 distinct CDR3 sequences, with approximately 9.5% found just once. The material sequenced was PBMCs from the stem cell graft donor, taken from the stem cell graft. The receptor source for this set is a human donor who donated a stem cell graft to a child with acute lymphoblastic leukemia.

This clonotype was observed many times. This rearrangement joins TRBV10-2 to TRBJ2-1; 10 bases are a match to TRBD1. J gave up 4 bases and V 6 bases, and 6 bases lay outside the gene matches. CDR1 and CDR2 (germline): WSHSY, SAAADI. The CDR3 length is 15 residues. CDR3 nucleotides: TGCGCCAGCAGACTCGGACAGGGGGTATACAATGAGCAGTTCTTC. This translates into CASRLGQGVYNEQFF.

This clonotype was seen ten or more times. V usage is TRBV7-2 and J usage is TRBJ1-2, with D unclear. CDR1 and CDR2 (germline): SGHTA, FQGNSA. This CDR3 spans 12 amino acids. The germline V and J ends were trimmed by 8 bases and 4 bases, with 11 bases remaining between them. The CDR3 DNA sequence: TGTGCCAGCTCGTTTTCCACCTATGGCTACACCTTC. Translating gives CASSFSTYGYTF.

This chain uses TRBV15 with TRBJ1-2; D not resolved. Trimming pared 4 bases from V and 6 bases from J, leaving 15 bases between. Germline loops: CDR1 LNHNV, CDR2 YYDKDF (reference sequence). This CDR3 region has 14 residues. The CDR3 region has the DNA TGTGCCACCAGCAATTATGGCAGGAACAATGGCTACACCTTC. Its translation is CATSNYGRNNGYTF.

This clonotype was observed many times. The chain has TRBV5-1 and TRBJ2-1, with 8 positions matching TRBD2. In germline, CDR1 is SGHRS, CDR2 YFSETQ. V gave up 7 bases and J gave up 8 bases; unmatched junction bases: 11. There are 14 residues in the CDR3. CDR3 sequence reads: CASSPGGGLDEQFF. The CDR3 region has the DNA TGCGCCAGCTCACCCGGGGGGGGGCTTGATGAGCAGTTCTTC. Variable domain in full (rest from reference TRBV5-1 and TRBJ2-1): KAGVTQTPRYLIKTRGQQVTLSCSPISGHRSVSWYQQTPGQGLQFLFEYFSETQRNKGNFPGRFSGRQFSNSRSEMNVSTLELGDSALYLCASSPGGGLDEQFFGPGTRLTVL.

This clonotype was picked up many times. J is TRBJ2-1 and V is TRBV4-2; the match to TRBD1 covers 7 bases. The CDR3 contains 18 residues. Germline trimming cut 4 bases from V and 4 bases from J; bases unmatched to any gene: 16. Germline loops: CDR1 LGHNA, CDR2 YNFKEQ. As DNA, the CDR3 is TGTGCCAGCAGCCCCGAAACCCGGCCGGACAGGCAATACAATGAGCAGTTCTTC. As protein: CASSPETRPDRQYNEQFF.

This clonotype was seen ten or more times. J is TRBJ1-4 and V is TRBV6-5, with TRBD1 matching 7 bases. V lost 0 bases to trimming and J lost 3 bases; unmatched junction nucleotides: 7. Looked up from germline, CDR1 is MNHEY and CDR2 is SVGAGI. The length of the CDR3 is 17 residues. The CDR3 sequence: CASSYSPTGLSNEKLFF. DNA for the CDR3: TGTGCCAGCAGTTACTCTCCGACAGGGCTTTCTAATGAAAAACTGTTTTTT.

This clonotype has only a few counts. In nucleotides, the CDR3 is TGCGCCAGCAGCCCCATCGCGCTAGCGGTCTTACGGACCCAGTACTTC. This encodes CASSPIALAVLRTQYF. This chain connects TRBV5-1 to TRBJ2-5; 7 positions match TRBD2. Looked up from germline, CDR1 is SGHRS and CDR2 is YFSETQ. This CDR3 comprises 16 residues. V lost 4 bases and J lost 7; bases outside the gene matches: 16.

This clonotype was seen repeatedly, ten times or more. The chain employs TRBV15 and TRBJ2-3, with TRBD1 identical over 11 bases. The J segment lost 6 bases and the V segment lost 5 bases, leaving 4 bases of the junction unmatched. CDR1 and CDR2 from the germline V gene are LNHNV and YYDKDF (reference sequence). CDR3 size: 14 residues. DNA of the CDR3: TGTGCCACCAGCGGAGGACAGGGGGCCGATACGCAGTATTTT. Translating gives CATSGGQGADTQYF.

This clonotype occurred many times. This sequence joins TRBV5-1 and TRBJ2-1, with 10 bases aligning to TRBD2. Germline trimming cut 0 bases from V and 9 bases from J; bases unmatched to any gene: 6. Per germline, CDR1 SGHRS and CDR2 YFSETQ. The CDR3 is 15 residues long. CDR3 loop: CASSLDSGGAGEQFF. The CDR3 DNA reads TGCGCCAGCAGCTTGGACAGCGGGGGGGCCGGTGAGCAGTTCTTC.

The chain employs TRBV10-3 and TRBJ1-1, with a weak D call TRBD1 (6 bases). The CDR3 runs to 13 residues. The germline gives CDR1 ENHRY, CDR2 SYGVKD. The V end was cut by 10 bases, the J end by 7 bases, with 19 bases between. Written as DNA, the CDR3 is TGTGCCACCGGACGGGGCCAGGGGAATGAAGCTTTCTTT. The encoded protein is CATGRGQGNEAFF.

This clonotype was detected ten times or more. The chain is built from TRBV12-3 or TRBV12-4 and TRBJ2-3; no clear D gene. The CDR3 contains 16 residues. Trimming took off 8 bases at V and 0 bases at J, with 18 bases between the two ends. CDR3 sequence reads: CASGYPENSSTDTQYF. Written as DNA, the CDR3 is TGTGCCAGCGGCTACCCGGAGAATTCTAGCACAGATACGCAGTATTTT.

This clonotype appeared a few times. V gene TRBV30 combines with J gene TRBJ2-7; TRBD1 agrees at 7 bases. This CDR3 spans 12 amino acids. Looked up from germline, CDR1 is GTSNPN and CDR2 is SVGIG (reference sequence). V lost 3 bases to trimming and J lost 5 bases; unmatched junction nucleotides: 4. The CDR3 reads CAWRVTGDEQYF. CDR3 bases: TGTGCCTGGAGGGTTACAGGGGACGAGCAGTACTTC.

The gene calls are TRBV20-1 and TRBJ1-6, with D possibly TRBD1 on 6 matching bases. The CDR3 covers 14 residues. V lost 8 bases and J lost 7, with 18 bases in between. CDR1 is DFQATT and CDR2 is SNEGSKA in the germline V gene (reference sequence). CDR3 DNA sequence: TGCAGTTCTGACCCCGCAGGGGAGAATTCACCCCTCCACTTT. This encodes CSSDPAGENSPLHF.